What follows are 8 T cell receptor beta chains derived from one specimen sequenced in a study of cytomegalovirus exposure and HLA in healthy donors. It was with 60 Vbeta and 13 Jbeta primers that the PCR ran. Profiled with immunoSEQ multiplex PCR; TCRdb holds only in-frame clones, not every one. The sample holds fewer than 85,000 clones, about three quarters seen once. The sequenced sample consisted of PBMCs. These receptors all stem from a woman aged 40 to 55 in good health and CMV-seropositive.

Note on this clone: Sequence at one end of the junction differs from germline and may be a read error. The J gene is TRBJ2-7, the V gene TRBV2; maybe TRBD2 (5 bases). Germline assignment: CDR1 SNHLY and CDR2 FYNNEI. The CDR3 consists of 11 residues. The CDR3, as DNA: TGTGCCAGCAGGCTTGACGGACCCGGGAACTTC. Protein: CASRLDGPGNF.

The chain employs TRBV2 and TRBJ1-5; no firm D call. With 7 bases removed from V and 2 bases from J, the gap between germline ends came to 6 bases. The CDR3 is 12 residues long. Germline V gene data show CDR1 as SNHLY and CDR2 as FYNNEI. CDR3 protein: CASNRGNQPQHF. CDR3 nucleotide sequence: TGTGCCAGCAACAGAGGCAATCAGCCCCAGCATTTT.

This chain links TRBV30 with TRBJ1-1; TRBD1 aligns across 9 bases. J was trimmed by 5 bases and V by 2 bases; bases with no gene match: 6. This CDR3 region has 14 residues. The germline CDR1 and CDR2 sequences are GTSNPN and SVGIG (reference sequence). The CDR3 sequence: CAWSPGTGRTEAFF. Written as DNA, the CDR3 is TGTGCCTGGAGTCCCGGGACAGGGCGGACTGAAGCTTTCTTT.

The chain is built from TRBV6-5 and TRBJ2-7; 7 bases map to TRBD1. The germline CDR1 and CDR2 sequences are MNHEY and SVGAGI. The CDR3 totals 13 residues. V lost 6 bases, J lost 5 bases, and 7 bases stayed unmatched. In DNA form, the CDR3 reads TGTGCCAGCAGGGGGAGACAGGGCCACGAGCAGTACTTC. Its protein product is CASRGRQGHEQYF.

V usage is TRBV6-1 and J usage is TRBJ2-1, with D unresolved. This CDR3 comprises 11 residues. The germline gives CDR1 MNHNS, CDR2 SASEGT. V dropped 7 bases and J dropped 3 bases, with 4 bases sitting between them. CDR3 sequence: CASNYYNEQFF. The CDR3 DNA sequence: TGTGCCAGCAACTACTACAATGAGCAGTTCTTC.

CDR3 sequence (DNA): TGTGCCAGTAGGGACGCGGGGAGTAGCACAGATACGCAGTATTTT. Translated: CASRDAGSSTDTQYF. The J gene is TRBJ2-3, the V gene TRBV11-1; TRBD2 might be the D (6 bases). Germline V gene lookup returns CDR1 SGHAT and CDR2 FQDESV (reference sequence). CDR3 size: 15 residues. Trimming stripped 9 bases from V and 0 bases from J, with 16 bases between.

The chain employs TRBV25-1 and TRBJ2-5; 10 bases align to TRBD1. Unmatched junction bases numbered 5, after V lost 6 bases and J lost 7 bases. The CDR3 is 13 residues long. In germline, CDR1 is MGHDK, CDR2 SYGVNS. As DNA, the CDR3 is TGTGCCAGCAGGACAGGGGGCGAAGGGACCCAGTACTTC. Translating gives CASRTGGEGTQYF.

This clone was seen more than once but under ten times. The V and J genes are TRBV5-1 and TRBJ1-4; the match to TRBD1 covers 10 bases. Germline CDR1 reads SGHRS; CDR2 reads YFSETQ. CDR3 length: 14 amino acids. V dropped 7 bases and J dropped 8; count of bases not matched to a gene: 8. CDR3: CASGSGTGAEKLFF. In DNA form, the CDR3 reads TGCGCCAGCGGATCCGGGACAGGGGCCGAAAAACTGTTTTTT.